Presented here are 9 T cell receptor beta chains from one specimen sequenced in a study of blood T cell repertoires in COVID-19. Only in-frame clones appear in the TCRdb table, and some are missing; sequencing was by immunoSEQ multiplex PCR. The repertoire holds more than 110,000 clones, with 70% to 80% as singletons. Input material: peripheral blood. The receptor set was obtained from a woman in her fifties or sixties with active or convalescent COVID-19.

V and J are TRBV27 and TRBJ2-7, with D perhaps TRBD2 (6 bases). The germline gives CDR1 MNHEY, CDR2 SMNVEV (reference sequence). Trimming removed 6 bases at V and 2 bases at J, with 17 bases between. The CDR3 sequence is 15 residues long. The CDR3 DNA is TGTGCCAGCAGGGAGGGGAAAATTATACCCTACGAGCAGTACTTC. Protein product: CASREGKIIPYEQYF.

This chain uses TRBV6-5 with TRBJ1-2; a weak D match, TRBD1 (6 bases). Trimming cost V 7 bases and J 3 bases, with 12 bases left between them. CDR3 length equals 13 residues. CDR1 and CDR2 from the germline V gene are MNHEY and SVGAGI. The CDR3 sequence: CASKTGQDYGYTF. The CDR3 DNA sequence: TGTGCCAGCAAAACAGGGCAGGACTATGGCTACACCTTC.

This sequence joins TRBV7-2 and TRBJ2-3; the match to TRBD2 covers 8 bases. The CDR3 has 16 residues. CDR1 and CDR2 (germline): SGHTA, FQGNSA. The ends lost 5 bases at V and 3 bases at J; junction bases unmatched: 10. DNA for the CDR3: TGTGCCAGCAGCCCCTCCGGGACTAGGGGAACAGATACGCAGTATTTT. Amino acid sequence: CASSPSGTRGTDTQYF.

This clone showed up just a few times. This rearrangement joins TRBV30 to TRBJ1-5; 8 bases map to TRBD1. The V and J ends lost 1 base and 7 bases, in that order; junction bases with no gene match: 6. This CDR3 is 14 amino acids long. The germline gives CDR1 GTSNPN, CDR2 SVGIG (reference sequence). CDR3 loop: CAWSGQGSGQPQHF. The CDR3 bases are TGTGCCTGGAGTGGACAGGGGTCGGGACAGCCCCAGCATTTT.

CDR3 DNA sequence: TGTGCCAGCAGCACCCGGGAGGTAGTGAACACTGAAGCTTTCTTT. Translation gives CASSTREVVNTEAFF. J is TRBJ1-1 and V is TRBV7-2; no clear D gene. V lost 5 bases and J lost 0, with 13 bases in between. The germline V gene encodes CDR1 SGHTA and CDR2 FQGNSA. The CDR3 length is 15 residues.

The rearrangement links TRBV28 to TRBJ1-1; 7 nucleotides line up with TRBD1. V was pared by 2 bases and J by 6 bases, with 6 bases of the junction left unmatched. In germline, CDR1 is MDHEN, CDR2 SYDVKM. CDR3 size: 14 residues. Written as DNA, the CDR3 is TGTGCCAGCAGTTTAAGGACAGGATTCTCTGAAGCTTTCTTT. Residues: CASSLRTGFSEAFF.

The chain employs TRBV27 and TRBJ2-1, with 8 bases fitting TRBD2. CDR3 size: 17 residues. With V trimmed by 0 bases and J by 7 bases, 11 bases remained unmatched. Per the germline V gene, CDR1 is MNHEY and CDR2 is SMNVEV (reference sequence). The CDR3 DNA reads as TGTGCCAGCAGTTTATCTCAGCCCAGCGGGGGAGGGAATGAGCAGTTCTTC. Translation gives CASSLSQPSGGGNEQFF.

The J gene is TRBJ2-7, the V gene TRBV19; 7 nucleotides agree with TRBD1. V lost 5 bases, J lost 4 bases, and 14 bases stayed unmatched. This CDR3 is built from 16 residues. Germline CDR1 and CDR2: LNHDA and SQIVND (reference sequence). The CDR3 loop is CASSVVKAGGRYEQYF. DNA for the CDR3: TGTGCCAGTAGTGTTGTTAAGGCAGGGGGACGATACGAGCAGTACTTC.

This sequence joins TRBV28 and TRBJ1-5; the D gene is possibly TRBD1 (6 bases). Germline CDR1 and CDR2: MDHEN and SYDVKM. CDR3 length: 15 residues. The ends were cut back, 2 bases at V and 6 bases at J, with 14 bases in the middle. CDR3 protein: CASSLTGWYGQPQHF. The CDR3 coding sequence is TGTGCCAGCAGTTTAACAGGGTGGTATGGTCAGCCCCAGCATTTT.